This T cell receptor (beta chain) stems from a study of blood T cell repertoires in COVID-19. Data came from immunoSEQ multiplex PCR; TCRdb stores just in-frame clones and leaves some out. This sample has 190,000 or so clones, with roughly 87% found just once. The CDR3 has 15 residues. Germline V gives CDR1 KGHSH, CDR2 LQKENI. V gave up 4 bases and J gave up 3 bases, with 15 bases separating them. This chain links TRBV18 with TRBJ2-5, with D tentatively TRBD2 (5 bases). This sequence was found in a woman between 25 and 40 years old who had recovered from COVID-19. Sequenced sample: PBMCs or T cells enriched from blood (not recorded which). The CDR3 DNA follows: TGTGCCAGCTCACGAGGCGTTACGGGGAAAGAGACCCAGTACTTC. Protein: CASSRGVTGKETQYF.